These 27 T cell receptor beta chains originate from one sample sequenced in a study of blood T cell repertoires in COVID-19 (dated by TCRdb to 2020 to 2022). Libraries were built with the immunoSEQ multiplex PCR assay. TCRdb took this table from immuneACCESS and kept in-frame rearrangements with V and J called. Such tables lack part of the clones; where checked against another copy, unresolved V genes explain under half of the gap, and the rest is unexplained. Across this sample there are under 200,000 clones, with over 80% seen only once. 10% to 15% of the sample belongs to the ten largest clones. The sample taken for sequencing was PBMCs or T cells enriched from blood (not recorded which). These receptors were obtained from a woman aged 60-70 years who had recovered from COVID-19.

The V call is TRBV28, the J call TRBJ1-4; 11 nucleotides line up with TRBD1. V lost 5 bases to trimming and J lost 8 bases; unmatched junction nucleotides: 7. This CDR3 contains 15 residues. CDR1 is MDHEN and CDR2 is SYDVKM in the germline V gene. The CDR3 reads CASSPGDRGGEKLFF. The CDR3 DNA is TGTGCCAGCAGTCCAGGGGACAGGGGGGGCGAAAAACTGTTTTTT.

V is TRBV3-1 (or the pseudogene TRBV3-2) and J is TRBJ2-6, with 9 bases identical to TRBD1. Trimming removed 7 bases from V and 2 bases from J; junction bases left unmatched: 3. The CDR3 loop spans 15 amino acids. Germline assignment: CDR1 LGHDT and CDR2 YNNKEL (reference sequence). The CDR3 DNA reads as TGTGCCAGCATTAACAGGGGGCCTGGGGCCAACGTCCTGACTTTC. It yields the protein CASINRGPGANVLTF.

This clone has only one observation. The chain combines TRBV18 with TRBJ2-3, with D possibly matching TRBD1 (5 bases). The germline CDR1 and CDR2 sequences are KGHSH and LQKENI. V shed 5 bases and J shed 1 base, with 10 bases lying between them. The CDR3 contains 14 residues. The CDR3: CASSTRTRTDTQYF. Written as DNA, the CDR3 is TGTGCCAGCTCAACCCGGACACGCACAGATACGCAGTATTTT. Looking up the rest from reference TRBV18 and TRBJ2-3 gives the full variable domain: NAGVMQNPRHLVRRRGQEARLRCSPMKGHSHVYWYRQLPEEGLKFMVYLQKENIIDESGMPKERFSAEFPKEGPSILRIQQVVRGDSAAYFCASSTRTRTDTQYFGPGTRLTVL.

This chain uses TRBV9 with TRBJ2-3, with a tentative D call TRBD1 (6 bases). Trimming shortened V by 0 bases and J by 3 bases, and 11 bases separated the two germline ends. Germline-derived CDR1 and CDR2 are SGDLS and YYNGEE. The CDR3 is made up of 15 amino acids. The CDR3 DNA reads TGTGCCAGCAGCGTAGTGCAGGGGATTACAGATACGCAGTATTTT. Protein: CASSVVQGITDTQYF.

For this clone: One end of the junction varies from germline; a read error may be responsible. V usage is TRBV5-1 and J usage is TRBJ2-7, with TRBD2 matching 9 bases. CDR1 and CDR2 (germline): SGHRS, YFSETQ. CDR3 length equals 14 residues. The CDR3 nucleotides read TGCGCCAACAGCATGTTAGCGGGAGAGGGCGAGCAGTACTTC. Translated: CANSMLAGEGEQYF.

This chain joins TRBV4-1 and TRBJ2-5; the D gene is possibly TRBD2 (6 bases). Trimming pared 2 bases from V and 3 bases from J, leaving 13 bases between. The V gene's germline CDR1 is MGHRA and CDR2 YSYEKL. This CDR3 comprises 15 residues. CDR3 protein: CASSQRLVAEETQYF. DNA for the CDR3: TGCGCCAGCAGCCAAAGGCTAGTAGCGGAAGAGACCCAGTACTTC.

The chain has TRBV7-2 and TRBJ2-1, with 10 positions matching TRBD2. J gave up 9 bases and V 1 base, and 15 bases lay outside the gene matches. Germline CDR1 is SGHTA and CDR2 is FQGNSA. The CDR3 consists of 18 residues. The CDR3 bases are TGTGCCAGCAGCTTAGTAACTCCCTTAGCGGGGGGCGCCCGTGAGCAGTTCTTC. It specifies CASSLVTPLAGGAREQFF.

The chain couples TRBV4-2 to TRBJ2-3, with 9 nucleotides matching TRBD2. The CDR3 is made up of 17 amino acids. Germline V lookup: CDR1 LGHNA, CDR2 YNFKEQ. The J segment lost 3 bases and the V segment lost 0 bases, leaving 7 bases of the junction unmatched. For the CDR3, the DNA is TGTGCCAGCAGCCAAGATAGGGCGGGAGGGCCGACAGATACGCAGTATTTT. Its translation is CASSQDRAGGPTDTQYF.

This CDR3 is CASSLGQGYEQYF. The CDR3 DNA follows: TGTGCCAGTAGCCTGGGACAGGGTTACGAGCAGTACTTC. The V call is TRBV19, the J call TRBJ2-7; 9 positions match TRBD1. J lost 4 bases, V lost 6 bases, and 4 bases had no gene match. This CDR3 region has 13 residues. Germline CDR1 and CDR2: LNHDA and SQIVND (reference sequence).

The chain carries TRBV7-2 and TRBJ1-5; 7 positions agree with TRBD1. This CDR3 contains 16 residues. J was trimmed by 6 bases and V by 2 bases; bases with no gene match: 10. CDR1 and CDR2 from the germline V gene are SGHTA and FQGNSA. The CDR3, as DNA: TGTGCCAGCAGCTTACAGGGGGGATTGCCCGGTCAGCCCCAGCATTTT. Translated: CASSLQGGLPGQPQHF.

The sample holds a few counts of this clone. The chain joins TRBV27 to TRBJ2-1; D is possibly TRBD2 (5 bases). Deletions cut 4 bases from V and 4 bases from J, with 14 bases between. The CDR3 extends over 15 amino acids. Germline CDR1 MNHEY, CDR2 SMNVEV (reference sequence). CDR3 in DNA: TGTGCCAGCAGTTCCTTAACGGGAAATTACAATGAGCAGTTCTTC. It translates to CASSSLTGNYNEQFF.

The rearrangement uses TRBV7-2 and TRBJ2-1; 9 nucleotides align to TRBD2. V shed 5 bases and J 5 bases; nucleotides not matched to a gene: 7. This CDR3 region has 15 residues. The germline gives CDR1 SGHTA, CDR2 FQGNSA. The CDR3 DNA reads as TGTGCCAGCAGCCCGGGACTAGCTGGGAACAATGAGCAGTTCTTC. It yields the protein CASSPGLAGNNEQFF.

As to this clone: This sample includes further DNA sequences coding for the same CDR3. This rearrangement joins TRBV28 to TRBJ2-1; TRBD2 matches at 7 bases. V shed 3 bases and J 4 bases; nucleotides not matched to a gene: 3. In germline, CDR1 is MDHEN, CDR2 SYDVKM. This CDR3 spans 14 amino acids. The CDR3 loop is CASSFRRGYNEQFF. As DNA, the CDR3 is TGTGCCAGCAGTTTCCGGCGGGGGTACAATGAGCAGTTCTTC.

The rearrangement links TRBV2 to TRBJ1-5, with 8 nucleotides matching TRBD1. The CDR3 spans 14 residues. Germline V CDR1 and CDR2: SNHLY, FYNNEI. The junction had 9 bases not matched to a gene; V was cut back by 7 bases and J by 7 bases. CDR3 DNA sequence: TGTGCCAGCACTGGACAGGGAAGGGGGCAGCCCCAGCATTTT. It is translated as CASTGQGRGQPQHF.

The CDR3 sequence is CASSLYVGSTEAFF. CDR3 DNA sequence: TGCGCCAGCAGCTTGTACGTGGGGAGCACTGAAGCTTTCTTT. The rearrangement uses TRBV5-1 and TRBJ1-1; no clear D gene. The CDR3 is made up of 14 amino acids. Germline lookup yields CDR1 SGHRS and CDR2 YFSETQ. Trimming stripped 1 base from V and 4 bases from J, with 11 bases between.

The chain recombines TRBV18 with TRBJ1-3; D ambiguous. Trimming shortened V by 3 bases and J by 2 bases, and 8 bases separated the two germline ends. The CDR3 spans 14 residues. Germline-derived CDR1 and CDR2 are KGHSH and LQKENI. Here the CDR3 reads CASSPGTTGNTIYF. CDR3 nucleotides: TGTGCCAGCTCACCTGGCACTACTGGAAACACCATATATTTT.

The chain links TRBV7-9 to TRBJ1-1; D gene ambiguous. The CDR3 sequence is 14 residues long. Deletions cut 2 bases from V and 0 bases from J, with 7 bases between. Per germline, CDR1 SEHNR and CDR2 FQNEAQ (reference sequence). The CDR3 region has the DNA TGTGCCAGCAGCTTACTTGCGGTGAACACTGAAGCTTTCTTT. Protein: CASSLLAVNTEAFF. Full variable domain (missing parts from reference TRBV7-9 and TRBJ1-1): DTGVSQNPRHKITKRGQNVTFRCDPISEHNRLYWYRQTLGQGPEFLTYFQNEAQLEKSRLLSDRFSAERPKGSFSTLEIQRTEQGDSAMYLCASSLLAVNTEAFFGQGTRLTVV.

This sequence joins TRBV4-1 and TRBJ1-2; tentative D call: TRBD1 (6 bases). Trimming stripped 0 bases from V and 2 bases from J, with 10 bases between. Looked up from germline, CDR1 is MGHRA and CDR2 is YSYEKL. The CDR3 is made up of 15 amino acids. CDR3 sequence (DNA): TGCGCCAGCAGCCAAGAACTGACAGGAAACTATGGCTACACCTTC. It translates to CASSQELTGNYGYTF.

This rearrangement joins TRBV7-2 to TRBJ2-7; D might be TRBD2 (5 bases). Trimming removed 5 bases from V and 6 bases from J, with 17 bases in between. Germline V gene data show CDR1 as SGHTA and CDR2 as FQGNSA. This CDR3 region has 14 residues. The CDR3 region has the DNA TGTGCCAGCAGCCGTCAGGACGGGAACGCCGAGCAGTACTTC. Protein product: CASSRQDGNAEQYF.

The chain couples TRBV7-2 to TRBJ2-5; D gene ambiguous. Per germline, CDR1 SGHTA and CDR2 FQGNSA. Deletions cut 5 bases from V and 7 bases from J, with 17 bases between. This CDR3 comprises 14 residues. CDR3 residues: CASSPGPRRATQYF. The CDR3 region has the DNA TGTGCCAGCAGCCCTGGGCCTCGACGAGCGACCCAGTACTTC.

The J gene is TRBJ2-1, the V gene TRBV18, with 7 bases fitting TRBD1. The J segment lost 15 bases and the V segment lost 3 bases, leaving 11 bases of the junction unmatched. The CDR3 has 13 amino acids. The germline V gene encodes CDR1 KGHSH and CDR2 LQKENI. In nucleotides, the CDR3 is TGTGCCAGCTCACCCCGCCGGGACAGCACTCTGTTCTTC. Protein: CASSPRRDSTLFF.

The rearrangement uses TRBV27 and TRBJ2-7, with 8 bases matching TRBD2. Germline CDR1 is MNHEY and CDR2 is SMNVEV (reference sequence). The ends lost 6 bases at V and 6 bases at J; junction bases unmatched: 13. The CDR3 has 15 amino acids. CDR3 bases: TGTGCCAGCAGATCGGGCTGGGGACTAGTATCCGAGCAGTACTTC. Translating it yields CASRSGWGLVSEQYF.

This rearrangement joins TRBV10-1 to TRBJ1-5, with 8 bases lining up with TRBD1. Germline values: CDR1 WNHNN, CDR2 SYGVQD (reference sequence). This CDR3 comprises 19 residues. The J segment lost 2 bases and the V segment lost 0 bases, leaving 12 bases of the junction unmatched. The DNA of the CDR3 is TGCGCCAGCAGTGAGTCCGACAGGGGCCCACCCCGAGGCAATCAGCCCCAGCATTTT. Translation gives CASSESDRGPPRGNQPQHF.

The count of this clone is one. This chain uses TRBV10-1 with TRBJ1-1; D not resolved. V was pared by 0 bases and J by 10 bases, with 12 bases between. Germline V gene data show CDR1 as WNHNN and CDR2 as SYGVQD (reference sequence). The CDR3 has 13 residues. The CDR3 is CASSESTEVGAFF. The CDR3 nucleotides read TGCGCCAGCAGTGAGTCGACGGAGGTAGGAGCTTTCTTT.

The chain combines TRBV2 with TRBJ1-2; TRBD1 agrees at 7 bases. The CDR3 loop spans 13 amino acids. The ends lost 5 bases at V and 9 bases at J; junction bases unmatched: 9. Germline V gene sequence: CDR1 SNHLY, CDR2 FYNNEI. The CDR3 DNA reads TGTGCCAGCAGTCTATGGGACAGCTTGAGCTACACCTTC. It specifies CASSLWDSLSYTF. The variable domain in full, completed from reference TRBV2 and TRBJ1-2, reads EPEVTQTPSHQVTQMGQEVILRCVPISNHLYFYWYRQILGQKVEFLVSFYNNEISEKSEIFDDQFSVERPDGSNFTLKIRSTKLEDSAMYFCASSLWDSLSYTFGSGTRLTVV.

This chain joins TRBV9 and TRBJ2-7; TRBD1 aligns across 9 bases. From germline, CDR1 is SGDLS and CDR2 YYNGEE. The CDR3 consists of 15 residues. J lost 5 bases, V lost 0 bases, and 6 bases had no gene match. The CDR3, as DNA: TGTGCCAGCAGCGTAGCTCCGACAGGGGGGAACGAGCAGTACTTC. Translated, it gives CASSVAPTGGNEQYF.

V and J are TRBV15 and TRBJ2-5, with D perhaps TRBD1 (6 bases). V was shortened by 5 bases and J by 5 bases, with 12 bases between the two germline ends. Germline V gene lookup returns CDR1 LNHNV and CDR2 YYDKDF (reference sequence). This CDR3 comprises 13 residues. CDR3 loop: CATSGGSWETQYF. CDR3 bases: TGTGCCACCAGCGGGGGCTCGTGGGAGACCCAGTACTTC. Full variable domain (missing parts from reference TRBV15 and TRBJ2-5): DAMVIQNPRYQVTQFGKPVTLSCSQTLNHNVMYWYQQKSSQAPKLLFHYYDKDFNNEADTPDNFQSRRPNTSFCFLDIRSPGLGDTAMYLCATSGGSWETQYFGPGTRLLVL.